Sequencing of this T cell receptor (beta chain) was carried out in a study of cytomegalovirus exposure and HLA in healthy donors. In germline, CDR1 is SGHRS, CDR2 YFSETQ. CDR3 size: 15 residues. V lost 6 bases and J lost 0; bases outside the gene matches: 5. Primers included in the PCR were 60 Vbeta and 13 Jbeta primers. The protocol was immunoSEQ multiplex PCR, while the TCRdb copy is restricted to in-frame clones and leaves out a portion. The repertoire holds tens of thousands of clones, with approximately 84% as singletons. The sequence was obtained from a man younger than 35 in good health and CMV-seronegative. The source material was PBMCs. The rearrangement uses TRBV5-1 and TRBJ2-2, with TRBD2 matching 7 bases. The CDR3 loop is CASKGLAANTGELFF. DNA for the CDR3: TGCGCCAGCAAGGGCCTAGCGGCGAACACCGGGGAGCTGTTTTTT.